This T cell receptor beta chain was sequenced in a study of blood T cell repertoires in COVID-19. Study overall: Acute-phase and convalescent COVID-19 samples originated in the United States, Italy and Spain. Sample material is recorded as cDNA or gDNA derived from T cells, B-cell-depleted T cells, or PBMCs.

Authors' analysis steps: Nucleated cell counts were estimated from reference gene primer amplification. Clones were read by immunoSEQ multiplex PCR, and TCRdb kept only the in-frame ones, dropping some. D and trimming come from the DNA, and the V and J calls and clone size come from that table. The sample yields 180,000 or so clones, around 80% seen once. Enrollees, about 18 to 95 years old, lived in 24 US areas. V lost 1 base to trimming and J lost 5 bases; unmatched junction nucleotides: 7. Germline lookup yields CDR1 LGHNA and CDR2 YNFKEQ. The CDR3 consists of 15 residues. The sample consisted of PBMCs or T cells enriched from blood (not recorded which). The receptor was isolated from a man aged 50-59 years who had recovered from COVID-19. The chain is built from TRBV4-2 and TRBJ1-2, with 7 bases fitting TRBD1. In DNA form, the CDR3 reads TGTGCCAGCAGCCAAGCAACCGGGACAGCTTATGGCTACACCTTC. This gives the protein CASSQATGTAYGYTF.